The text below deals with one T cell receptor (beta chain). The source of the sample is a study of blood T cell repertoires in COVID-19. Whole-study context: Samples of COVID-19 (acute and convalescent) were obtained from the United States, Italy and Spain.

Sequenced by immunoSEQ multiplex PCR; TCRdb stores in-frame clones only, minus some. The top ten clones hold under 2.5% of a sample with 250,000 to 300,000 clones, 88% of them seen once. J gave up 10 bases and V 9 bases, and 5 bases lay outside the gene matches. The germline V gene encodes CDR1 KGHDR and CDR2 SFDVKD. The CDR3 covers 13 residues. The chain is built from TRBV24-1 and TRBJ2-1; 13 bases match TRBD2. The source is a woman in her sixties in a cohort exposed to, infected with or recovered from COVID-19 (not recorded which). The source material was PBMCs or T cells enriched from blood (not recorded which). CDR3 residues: CATGTSGIEEQFF. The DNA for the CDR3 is TGTGCCACCGGGACTAGCGGGATCGAAGAGCAGTTCTTC.